This T cell receptor (beta chain) was sequenced for a study of cytomegalovirus exposure and HLA in healthy donors. Study summary: An earlier analysis found 95 million to 140 million unique TCR beta sequences from about 190 million T cells. Notes on the study in general: A later analysis reported that several of the most significant clusters appeared to be linked to common viral pathogens, among them Epstein-Barr virus. HLA alleles showed associations with 15,000 to 20,000 TCR beta sequences in a later analysis, at a 0.05 false discovery rate. One variant, a missense change in DCLRE1C, was linked in a later analysis to TCR beta V- and J-gene trimming.

PCR employed 60 Vbeta and 13 Jbeta primers. This table comes from immunoSEQ multiplex PCR, and its TCRdb copy is limited to in-frame clones, with some not included. The sample lists tens of thousands of clones, 80% occurring once. This CDR3 has 10 amino acids. Germline CDR1 reads SGHKS; CDR2 reads YYEKEE (reference sequence). As to this clone: The target antigen is unknown.

The sequenced sample was PBMCs. The clonotype originates from a male donor in good health and CMV-seronegative. V gene TRBV5-5 combines with J gene TRBJ1-1; 8 positions agree with TRBD1. The CDR3 sequence is CGQGMGGAFF. The DNA for the CDR3 is TGTGGACAGGGGATGGGTGGAGCTTTCTTT.